This TCR beta chain came from a study of Ad26.COV2.S vaccination and SARS-CoV-2 variants. Across the whole study: Donor was in the COV1001 Ad26.COV2.S trial arm.

The germline V gene has CDR1 SGHAT and CDR2 FQDESV (reference sequence). The CDR3 has 12 amino acids. V lost 5 bases and J lost 6, with 10 bases in between. Using immunoSEQ multiplex PCR, the repertoire was profiled, and TCRdb retains in-frame clones only, with some absent. The repertoire holds 300,000 to 400,000 clones, with around 88% as singletons. Stated treatment: around 19 received Ad26.COV2.S at low or high dose, single or two shots; about 5 received placebo; per-sample allocation not given. On day 63 after the first injection, vaccine and placebo recipients gave samples. The genes are TRBV11-1 and TRBJ1-1; D might be TRBD1 (6 bases). This clonotype originated in a person aged 18 to 59 who received the Ad26.COV2.S COVID-19 vaccine or a placebo. This sample comprised peripheral blood, obtained in a trial of Ad26.COV2.S vaccine versus placebo. The CDR3 DNA follows: TGTGCCAGCAGCGAGACAGGCGCTGAAGCTTTCTTT. It specifies CASSETGAEAFF.